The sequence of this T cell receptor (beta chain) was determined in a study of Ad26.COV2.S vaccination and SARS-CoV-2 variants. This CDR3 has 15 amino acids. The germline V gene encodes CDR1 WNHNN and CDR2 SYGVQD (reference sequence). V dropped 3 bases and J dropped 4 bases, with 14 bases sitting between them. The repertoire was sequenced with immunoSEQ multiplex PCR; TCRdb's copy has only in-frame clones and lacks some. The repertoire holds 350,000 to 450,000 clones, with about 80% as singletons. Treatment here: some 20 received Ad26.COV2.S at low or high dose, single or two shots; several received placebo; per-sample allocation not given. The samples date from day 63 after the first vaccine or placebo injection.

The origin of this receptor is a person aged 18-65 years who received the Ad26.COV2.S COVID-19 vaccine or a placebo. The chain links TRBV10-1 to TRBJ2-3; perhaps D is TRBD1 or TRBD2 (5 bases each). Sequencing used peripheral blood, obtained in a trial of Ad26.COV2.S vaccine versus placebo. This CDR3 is CASSDSGQGADTQYF. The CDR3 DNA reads TGCGCCAGCAGTGACTCGGGGCAAGGGGCAGATACGCAGTATTTT.